Detailed here is one T cell receptor (beta chain). The data were obtained in a study of cytomegalovirus exposure and HLA in healthy donors. PCR used 60 Vbeta primers and 13 Jbeta primers. Libraries were prepared by immunoSEQ multiplex PCR; TCRdb keeps only in-frame clonotypes and omits some of them. The repertoire holds approximately 150,000 clones, with 70% to 85% as singletons. The CDR3 consists of 13 residues. The germline V gene encodes CDR1 SQVTM and CDR2 ANQGSEA. V shed 6 bases and J shed 9 bases, with 18 bases lying between them. The TCR comes from a male donor in good health and CMV-seronegative. Material for sequencing was PBMCs. The V gene is TRBV29-1, the J gene TRBJ2-1; D unclear. This CDR3 reads CSVPPLVPGEQFF. In nucleotides, the CDR3 is TGCAGCGTCCCCCCCCTAGTGCCGGGTGAGCAGTTCTTC.